The 21 T cell receptor beta chains listed next were all sequenced from one sample in a study of T cell responses to AZD1222 COVID-19 vaccine (dated by TCRdb to about 2021). The protocol used for the library was the immunoSEQ multiplex PCR assay. TCRdb took this table from immuneACCESS and kept in-frame rearrangements with V and J called. Such tables lack part of the clones; where checked against another copy, unresolved V genes explain under half of the gap, and the rest is unexplained. In this sample the table shows approximately 200,000 clones, approximately 86% of which occur a single time. 7.7% of the sample belongs to the ten largest clones. Per the publication, the time point label means: baseline before first vaccination. This specimen was peripheral blood, taken on day 0 of AZD1222 vaccination. All receptors derive from an adult in good health.

The chain is built from TRBV29-1 and TRBJ1-1; D call uncertain. Germline V CDR1 and CDR2: SQVTM, ANQGSEA. V dropped 6 bases and J dropped 3 bases, with 11 bases sitting between them. This CDR3 comprises 12 residues. As DNA, the CDR3 is TGCAGCGTAAGGCGAGGAGACACTGAAGCTTTCTTT. It translates to CSVRRGDTEAFF.

This chain uses TRBV18 with TRBJ2-3; TRBD1 agrees at 12 bases. With 4 bases clipped from V and 7 bases from J, the junction kept 18 bases outside the gene matches. Germline lookup yields CDR1 KGHSH and CDR2 LQKENI. This CDR3 comprises 19 residues. CDR3 sequence: CASSLIQPGQGAQGNTQYF. The CDR3 DNA reads as TGTGCCAGCTCACTAATCCAACCGGGACAGGGGGCGCAGGGGAATACGCAGTATTTT. The full variable domain, its missing parts supplied by reference TRBV18 and TRBJ2-3, is NAGVMQNPRHLVRRRGQEARLRCSPMKGHSHVYWYRQLPEEGLKFMVYLQKENIIDESGMPKERFSAEFPKEGPSILRIQQVVRGDSAAYFCASSLIQPGQGAQGNTQYFGPGTRLTVL.

The chain carries TRBV2 and TRBJ2-3; unclear D gene. The V end lost 3 bases, the J end lost 6 bases, and 16 bases lay between the germline ends. This CDR3 is built from 15 residues. Germline lookup yields CDR1 SNHLY and CDR2 FYNNEI. The CDR3 loop is CASSESTVSRDTQYF. CDR3 nucleotides: TGTGCCAGCAGTGAGAGTACGGTCTCTAGGGATACGCAGTATTTT.

The genes are TRBV6-5 and TRBJ2-7; 7 positions match TRBD1. CDR3 length: 14 residues. Trimming removed 6 bases from V and 4 bases from J; junction bases left unmatched: 9. Germline CDR1 reads MNHEY; CDR2 reads SVGAGI. This chain's CDR3 is CASSMDRSRYEQYF. The CDR3 nucleotides are TGTGCCAGCAGCATGGACAGGTCTAGGTACGAGCAGTACTTC.

CDR3 in DNA: TGCACCAGCAGCCAAGGGGAATCTGGAAACACCATATATTTT. Its protein is CTSSQGESGNTIYF. V and J are TRBV1 and TRBJ1-3. TRBV1 is a listed pseudogene. This CDR3 is built from 14 residues.

V gene TRBV6-1 combines with J gene TRBJ2-7; D not resolved. V lost 0 bases to trimming and J lost 5 bases, with 11 bases between them. CDR1 MNHNS and CDR2 SASEGT come from the germline V gene. CDR3 length equals 14 residues. This CDR3 reads CASSEAPGIDEQYF. In nucleotides, the CDR3 is TGTGCCAGCAGTGAAGCGCCTGGGATCGACGAGCAGTACTTC.

The sample holds one count of this clone. The chain couples TRBV19 to TRBJ2-3; 9 bases map to TRBD1. V lost 5 bases, J lost 0 bases, and 3 bases stayed unmatched. The CDR3 covers 15 residues. The V gene's germline CDR1 is LNHDA and CDR2 SQIVND (reference sequence). The DNA for the CDR3 is TGTGCCAGTAGTGGGACAGGGACTAGCACAGATACGCAGTATTTT. Protein: CASSGTGTSTDTQYF.

The chain links TRBV7-9 to TRBJ1-2; 11 bases match TRBD1. Per the germline V gene, CDR1 is SEHNR and CDR2 is FQNEAQ (reference sequence). J was trimmed by 8 bases and V by 11 bases; bases with no gene match: 10. The CDR3 extends over 13 amino acids. The CDR3 region has the DNA TGTGCCGCACTCAGGACAGGGGGCTTGGGCTACACCTTC. Residues: CAALRTGGLGYTF.

In DNA form, the CDR3 reads TGTGCCAGCAGCCCATCACGGACTAGCGTAAGTGAGCAGTTCTTC. Its protein product is CASSPSRTSVSEQFF. The chain joins TRBV7-8 to TRBJ2-1, with 9 bases identical to TRBD2. Germline CDR1 reads SGHVS; CDR2 reads FQNEAQ. V lost 5 bases, J lost 9 bases, and 11 bases stayed unmatched. This CDR3 region has 15 residues.

This rearrangement joins TRBV7-6 to TRBJ2-7, with 12 bases that match TRBD2. The CDR3 consists of 14 residues. With 5 bases clipped from V and 3 bases from J, the junction kept 2 bases outside the gene matches. Germline CDR1 and CDR2: SGHVS and FNYEAQ. The CDR3 nucleotides are TGTGCCAGCAGCCCACTAGCGGGGGGCTACGAGCAGTACTTC. This gives the protein CASSPLAGGYEQYF.

The CDR3 region has the DNA TGTGCCAGCAGCCTTCTAGGACTAGGCACAGATACGCAGTATTTT. Translating it yields CASSLLGLGTDTQYF. V gene TRBV21-1 combines with J gene TRBJ2-3; the DNA was not used to check the table's D call, TRBD2. TRBV21-1 is termed a pseudogene. The CDR3 extends over 15 amino acids.

The chain combines TRBV4-1 with TRBJ1-5; D is possibly TRBD1 (5 bases). Trimming left V 3 bases short and J 2 bases short, with 11 bases between. The CDR3 has 15 residues. Germline V gene data show CDR1 as MGHRA and CDR2 as YSYEKL. This CDR3 reads CASSQQGFGNQPQHF. CDR3 DNA: TGCGCCAGCAGCCAGCAGGGCTTCGGCAATCAGCCCCAGCATTTT.

This chain uses TRBV5-1 with TRBJ2-1; TRBD2 agrees at 11 bases. The germline gives CDR1 SGHRS, CDR2 YFSETQ. The CDR3 has 15 residues. J gave up 8 bases and V 4 bases, and 8 bases lay outside the gene matches. The CDR3 protein is CASSRSASGGHEQFF. In DNA form, the CDR3 reads TGCGCCAGCAGCCGTTCGGCTAGCGGGGGGCATGAGCAGTTCTTC.

Written as DNA, the CDR3 is TGTGCCAGCAGCTTGGCCGTCCGTACCAGGGAGCTGTTTTTT. Its translation is CASSLAVRTRELFF. This chain uses TRBV5-4 with TRBJ2-2, with no clear D. Germline V gene data show CDR1 as SGHNT and CDR2 as YYREEE (reference sequence). The CDR3 has 14 amino acids. V was trimmed by 0 bases and J by 9 bases, leaving 12 bases between them.

V is TRBV9 and J is TRBJ2-3; D tentatively reads TRBD1 or TRBD2 (5 bases each). Germline CDR1 SGDLS, CDR2 YYNGEE. This CDR3 has 17 amino acids. Deletions cut 4 bases from V and 4 bases from J, with 22 bases between. This chain's CDR3 is CASSPFPRGPTADTQYF. The DNA for the CDR3 is TGTGCCAGCAGCCCCTTTCCCCGGGGCCCGACCGCAGATACGCAGTATTTT.

The V call is TRBV5-4, the J call TRBJ2-7; 11 bases agree with TRBD2. This CDR3 comprises 15 residues. V lost 2 bases and J lost 3; bases outside the gene matches: 4. Germline CDR1 is SGHNT and CDR2 is YYREEE (reference sequence). The DNA of the CDR3 is TGTGCCAGCAGCTTAGGCCTAGCGGGGGGCTACGAGCAGTACTTC. This translates into CASSLGLAGGYEQYF.

The gene calls are TRBV7-2 and TRBJ1-5, with D possibly matching TRBD1 (5 bases). V shed 4 bases and J shed 2 bases, with 12 bases lying between them. The CDR3 sequence is 15 residues long. CDR1 and CDR2 (germline): SGHTA, FQGNSA. For the CDR3, the DNA is TGTGCCAGCAGCTGGGACCCGGTGGGCAATCAGCCCCAGCATTTT. Amino acid sequence: CASSWDPVGNQPQHF.

The rearrangement joins TRBV9 to TRBJ2-1; D is unclear. V was clipped by 0 bases and J by 6 bases, with 16 bases between them. CDR3 length: 16 residues. The germline gives CDR1 SGDLS, CDR2 YYNGEE. The chain's CDR3 is CASSVGGTLGVNEQFF. CDR3 in DNA: TGTGCCAGCAGCGTAGGTGGAACGCTAGGAGTCAATGAGCAGTTCTTC. The whole variable domain, remainder taken from reference TRBV9 and TRBJ2-1, is DSGVTQTPKHLITATGQRVTLRCSPRSGDLSVYWYQQSLDQGLQFLIQYYNGEERAKGNILERFSAQQFPDLHSELNLSSLELGDSALYFCASSVGGTLGVNEQFFGPGTRLTVL.

V and J are TRBV4-1 and TRBJ2-7, with TRBD2 as a possible D gene (6 bases). Germline values: CDR1 MGHRA, CDR2 YSYEKL. V lost 0 bases, J lost 2 bases, and 11 bases lay in between. This CDR3 contains 15 residues. The chain's CDR3 is CASSQDTRGTYEQYF. The CDR3, as DNA: TGCGCCAGCAGCCAAGATACTCGGGGGACCTACGAGCAGTACTTC.

The chain recombines TRBV7-2 with TRBJ2-7; 7 bases fit TRBD2. CDR3 length equals 15 residues. Germline loops: CDR1 SGHTA, CDR2 FQGNSA. Trimming cost V 5 bases and J 2 bases; bases outside gene matches: 9. CDR3 sequence (DNA): TGTGCCAGCAGCCGGCCGGGGGGAATTACCTACGAGCAGTACTTC. Translated, it gives CASSRPGGITYEQYF. Full variable domain (outside the CDR3, taken from reference TRBV7-2 and TRBJ2-7): GAGVSQSPSNKVTEKGKDVELRCDPISGHTALYWYRQSLGQGLEFLIYFQGNSAPDKSGLPSDRFSAERTGGSVSTLTIQRTQQEDSAVYLCASSRPGGITYEQYFGPGTRLTVT.

This clone was found a few times. The rearrangement uses TRBV18 and TRBJ2-7; TRBD1 is a possible D gene (5 bases). Trimming stripped 2 bases from V and 0 bases from J, with 8 bases between. The CDR3 loop spans 14 amino acids. The germline V gene has CDR1 KGHSH and CDR2 LQKENI. For the CDR3, the DNA is TGTGCCAGCTCACCAAAGGACACCTCCTACGAGCAGTACTTC. Amino acid sequence: CASSPKDTSYEQYF.